These 14 T cell receptor beta chains were all obtained from the same sample, sequenced in a study of blood T cell repertoires in COVID-19. Produced via immunoSEQ multiplex PCR; TCRdb's table is partial and in-frame only. The top ten hold around 16% of the sample, which has about 96,000 clones, less than 85% seen once. Sequencing was carried out using peripheral blood. These receptors were collected from a woman aged 60-75 years with acute or convalescent COVID-19.

The rearrangement joins TRBV7-3 to TRBJ2-1; 11 bases map to TRBD2. The germline V gene has CDR1 SGHTA and CDR2 FQGTGA. The J segment lost 1 base and the V segment lost 4 bases, leaving 9 bases of the junction unmatched. The CDR3 loop spans 18 amino acids. DNA for the CDR3: TGTGCCAGCAGCTCCGCCGGTAGCGGGGGGGCTTCCTACAATGAGCAGTTCTTC. It is translated as CASSSAGSGGASYNEQFF. Filled out from reference TRBV7-3 and TRBJ2-1, the complete variable domain reads GAGVSQTPSNKVTEKGKYVELRCDPISGHTALYWYRQSLGQGPEFLIYFQGTGAADDSGLPNDRFFAVRPEGSVSTLKIQRTERGDSAVYLCASSSAGSGGASYNEQFFGPGTRLTVL.

This clone was observed a handful of times. This chain connects TRBV10-3 to TRBJ2-1, with 7 bases matching TRBD2. This CDR3 spans 15 amino acids. Germline CDR1 is ENHRY and CDR2 is SYGVKD. J was trimmed by 7 bases and V by 5 bases; bases with no gene match: 11. CDR3 residues: CAISRGGTEQNEQFF. DNA of the CDR3: TGTGCCATCAGTCGCGGGGGAACCGAACAAAATGAGCAGTTCTTC.

The chain joins TRBV29-1 to TRBJ1-1; the match to TRBD1 covers 7 bases. This CDR3 contains 13 residues. Germline assignment: CDR1 SQVTM and CDR2 ANQGSEA. V lost 4 bases and J lost 0; bases outside the gene matches: 2. CDR3: CSVAGQMNTEAFF. CDR3 DNA: TGCAGCGTTGCGGGACAGATGAACACTGAAGCTTTCTTT.

The chain employs TRBV28 and TRBJ1-4; no clear D. The CDR3 is made up of 12 amino acids. The germline CDR1 and CDR2 sequences are MDHEN and SYDVKM. Trimming stripped 6 bases from V and 8 bases from J, with 10 bases between. This CDR3 reads CASRLQQEKLFF. The CDR3 coding sequence is TGTGCCAGCAGGCTCCAACAGGAAAAACTGTTTTTT.

The chain couples TRBV24-1 to TRBJ2-7; maybe TRBD2 (6 bases). The CDR3 loop spans 12 amino acids. V dropped 4 bases and J dropped 3 bases, with 6 bases sitting between them. Germline lookup yields CDR1 KGHDR and CDR2 SFDVKD. The CDR3 loop reads CATSEAGYEQYF. As DNA, the CDR3 is TGTGCCACCAGTGAAGCGGGCTACGAGCAGTACTTC.

The rearrangement uses TRBV19 and TRBJ1-1, with TRBD1 as a possible D gene (6 bases). Germline V gives CDR1 LNHDA, CDR2 SQIVND (reference sequence). V was cut by 5 bases and J by 3 bases, with 13 bases left in between. CDR3 length: 14 residues. CDR3 DNA: TGTGCCAGTAGTGTACAGGGCTGGGACACTGAAGCTTTCTTT. This codes for CASSVQGWDTEAFF.

This rearrangement joins TRBV6-5 to TRBJ1-2; D is undetermined. The CDR3 totals 14 residues. Germline CDR1 reads MNHEY; CDR2 reads SVGAGI. Trimming took 7 bases from V and 8 from J, leaving 20 bases between them. CDR3 DNA: TGTGCCAGCACCTCCCGGGTCCGCGTATTCGGCTACACCTTC. Translating gives CASTSRVRVFGYTF.

In this sample, this clone turned up a few times. This chain uses TRBV5-1 with TRBJ2-7; TRBD1 agrees at 10 bases. The CDR3 extends over 14 amino acids. Germline loops: CDR1 SGHRS, CDR2 YFSETQ. The V gene end was trimmed by 6 bases and the J gene end by 3 bases; junction bases not matched to a gene: 6. The CDR3 sequence is CASTHRDRGYEQYF. The CDR3 DNA reads as TGCGCCAGCACCCACCGGGACAGGGGCTACGAGCAGTACTTC.

This clone was observed a few times. The chain links TRBV7-7 to TRBJ2-1, with 7 bases identical to TRBD2. Germline V lookup: CDR1 SSHAT, CDR2 FNYEAQ (reference sequence). This CDR3 contains 14 residues. The CDR3 DNA reads as TGTGCTAGCGCCCGGGCGGGGGACCACAATGAGCAGTTCTTC. Translated: CASARAGDHNEQFF.

The chain combines TRBV21-1 with TRBJ2-5; the table's D call, TRBD2, was not checked against the DNA. TRBV21-1 is assigned pseudogene status. The CDR3 runs to 16 residues. In DNA form, the CDR3 reads TGTGCCAGCAGCAATGGTCCTAGCGGGGGGCAAGAGACCCAGTACTTC. Protein: CASSNGPSGGQETQYF.

This chain joins TRBV2 and TRBJ2-7, with 10 nucleotides matching TRBD1. Germline V CDR1 and CDR2: SNHLY, FYNNEI. The junction had 1 base not matched to a gene; V was cut back by 1 base and J by 1 base. The CDR3 spans 15 residues. CDR3 in amino acids: CASSEGTGGSYEQYF. The CDR3 DNA reads as TGTGCCAGCAGTGAAGGGACAGGGGGGTCCTACGAGCAGTACTTC.

About this clone itself: The sample has other DNA sequences that encode this CDR3 too. This chain uses TRBV18 with TRBJ2-3, with D uncertain. V was clipped by 4 bases and J by 6 bases, with 5 bases between them. CDR1 is KGHSH, CDR2 LQKENI, per germline. This CDR3 spans 11 amino acids. For the CDR3, the DNA is TGTGCCAGCTCACGAGTGGATACGCAGTATTTT. Protein sequence: CASSRVDTQYF.

CDR3 DNA: TGTGCCAGCAGCTTAGATTTCGGGGGGTACACAGATACGCAGTATTTT. The encoded protein is CASSLDFGGYTDTQYF. The chain employs TRBV7-2 and TRBJ2-3; the match to TRBD2 covers 7 bases. This CDR3 region has 16 residues. The V gene end was trimmed by 1 base and the J gene end by 2 bases; junction bases not matched to a gene: 6. Germline V gives CDR1 SGHTA, CDR2 FQGNSA.

V is TRBV7-3 and J is TRBJ1-1; the D gene is possibly TRBD1 (5 bases). With 5 bases removed from V and 10 bases from J, the gap between germline ends came to 17 bases. The germline V gene encodes CDR1 SGHTA and CDR2 FQGTGA. The CDR3 totals 13 residues. CDR3 region: CASSPTGGGVAFF. The CDR3, as DNA: TGTGCCAGCAGCCCCACGGGCGGAGGGGTAGCTTTCTTT.